A single sample is the source of the 5 T cell receptor beta chains below, sequenced in a study of identical twins. One entry per CDR3 protein, called by TCRdb with MiXCR from the 5' RACE reads. The repertoire has 400,000 to 500,000 distinct CDR3 sequences, approximately 14% of them found once; the top ten carry approximately 0.98%. This same sample was also part of a study on yellow fever vaccine responses in identical twins.

Sequencing was done on a sample of CD4+ T cells sorted from blood. Source of these receptors: a woman in her late teens or twenties in good health.

This clonotype occurred a few times. The CDR3 is CASSFNLGQGRTYEQYF. The CDR3 nucleotides are TGTGCCAGCAGCTTTAATCTTGGACAGGGGAGGACCTACGAGCAGTACTTC. The V gene is TRBV7-9, the J gene TRBJ2-7, with 9 positions matching TRBD1. Trimming cost V 3 bases and J 2 bases; bases outside gene matches: 11. The CDR3 sequence is 17 residues long. The V gene's germline CDR1 is SEHNR and CDR2 FQNEAQ (reference sequence).

This chain uses TRBV5-1 with TRBJ2-1; 8 nucleotides agree with TRBD1. The CDR3 runs 14 residues. Germline V lookup: CDR1 SGHRS, CDR2 YFSETQ. The J segment lost 9 bases and the V segment lost 4 bases, leaving 9 bases of the junction unmatched. For the CDR3, the DNA is TGCGCCAGCAGCGCGGGTCAGGGGGCGACTGAGCAGTTCTTC. Its protein product is CASSAGQGATEQFF.

The chain uses TRBV11-1 and TRBJ2-5, with 15 bases aligning to TRBD2. The CDR3 has 19 residues. The germline gives CDR1 SGHAT, CDR2 FQDESV (reference sequence). V shed 8 bases and J 0 bases; nucleotides not matched to a gene: 13. The CDR3 nucleotides read TGTGCCAGCCGGCCAAGGACTAGCGGGAGGGCCGAGTACCAAGAGACCCAGTACTTC. Translation: CASRPRTSGRAEYQETQYF.

The chain combines TRBV2 with TRBJ1-1; D is uncertain. The CDR3 extends over 13 amino acids. The V gene's germline CDR1 is SNHLY and CDR2 FYNNEI. The V end lost 3 bases, the J end lost 4 bases, and 9 bases lay between the germline ends. The CDR3 reads CASSEGIITEAFF. The CDR3 DNA follows: TGTGCCAGCAGTGAGGGCATAATCACTGAAGCTTTCTTT.

The table lists this clonotype with many counts. Relative to the germline gene, one junction end is altered; a read error may explain this. This chain uses TRBV7-9 with TRBJ1-3, with D hard to call. CDR3 length: 14 amino acids. The germline CDR1 and CDR2 sequences are SEHNR and FQNEAQ (reference sequence). CDR3 in amino acids: CASSLAGSGNTIYF. The DNA for the CDR3 is TGCGCCAGCAGCTTGGCCGGCTCTGGAAACACCATATATTTT.